Described below is a single TCR beta chain sequence and its context. TRAV- and TRBV-specific primers were used for first-strand cDNA, which covered alpha and beta chains. With a V-primer adapter and a constant-region primer, TCRs were amplified for about 22 PCR cycles. After the mRNA was isolated, it was amplified using in vitro transcription. TCRdb recomputed calls from the reads with MiXCR, one row per CDR3 protein. The sample includes roughly 95,000 distinct CDR3 sequences, under 25% of them seen just once. Germline CDR1 reads SGHRS; CDR2 reads YFSETQ. This CDR3 is built from 14 residues. With 4 bases removed from V and 1 base from J, the gap between germline ends came to 11 bases. The data originate from a study of low-dose radiotherapy and immunotherapy resistance in tumors. Study-wide context: For Cohort 1, fractions of 0.5 Gy were given every 2 weeks, reaching 6.5 Gy overall. Cyclophosphamide was given intravenously at 200 mg/m2 every two weeks, and each dose came one day before radiation and immunotherapy.

Time point meaning: after trial treatment. Treatment noted: LDRT plus nivolumab, ipilimumab, low-dose cyclophosphamide and aspirin (RACIN trial). Treatment of the donors consisted of nivolumab and ipilimumab (plus aspirin, low-dose cyclophosphamide and low-dose radiotherapy). The chain combines TRBV5-1 with TRBJ1-2; D is uncertain. The clonotype comes from a female donor with ovarian cancer. Sample: PBMCs, taken after low-dose radiotherapy plus immunotherapy. The CDR3 reads CASSPGGGNYGYTF. In DNA, the CDR3 is TGCGCCAGCAGCCCCGGAGGCGGTAACTATGGCTACACCTTC.